This T cell receptor beta chain was documented in a study of early T cells in non-severe SARS-CoV-2 infection. Study-wide context: Bulk RNA from unsorted whole blood was sequenced; chains were unpaired.

Researchers tagged individual cDNA molecules with unique molecular identifiers. TCRdb re-called the 5' RACE reads with MiXCR, one entry per CDR3 protein. The sample carries more than 85,000 distinct CDR3 sequences, roughly 13% recorded once. This clonotype appeared a few times. Antigen: not known. Study-level findings and limits: Anti-spike CD8 specificities were favored by VDJdb matching, whose results missed private and CD4 specificities.

The CDR3 runs to 15 residues. V was pared by 7 bases and J by 6 bases, with 18 bases between. The receptor was isolated from an adult who was a healthcare worker with PCR-confirmed SARS-CoV-2 infection or an uninfected control (not recorded which). Sequenced sample: whole blood. V is TRBV12-3 or TRBV12-4 and J is TRBJ2-2; D is tentatively TRBD1 or TRBD2 (5 bases each). In DNA form, the CDR3 reads TGTGCCAGCACCTCATACGGGGCGGCCGCCGGGGAGCTGTTTTTT. It specifies CASTSYGAAAGELFF.